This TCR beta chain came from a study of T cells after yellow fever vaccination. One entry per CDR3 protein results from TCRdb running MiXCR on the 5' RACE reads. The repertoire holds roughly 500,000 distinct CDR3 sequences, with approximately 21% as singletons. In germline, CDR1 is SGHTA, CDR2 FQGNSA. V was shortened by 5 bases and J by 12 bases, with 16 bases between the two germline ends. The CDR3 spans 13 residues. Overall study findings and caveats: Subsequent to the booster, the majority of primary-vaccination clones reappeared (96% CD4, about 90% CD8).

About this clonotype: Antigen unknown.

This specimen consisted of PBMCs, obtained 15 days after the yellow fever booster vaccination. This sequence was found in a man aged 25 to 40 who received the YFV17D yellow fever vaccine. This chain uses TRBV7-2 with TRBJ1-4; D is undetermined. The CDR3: CASSQDGRRQLFF. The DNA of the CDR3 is TGTGCCAGCAGCCAAGATGGGCGGAGGCAACTGTTTTTT.